This T cell receptor (beta chain) was sequenced in a study of molecular identifiers for immune sequencing clone quantification. Findings and caveats of the study: Amid about a million naive cells, spiked Jurkat TCR RNA from one cell was reportedly still detectable.

This clonotype was counted only a few times. Its specificity is unknown. Listed TCR primers and previously described methods were used for bulk TCR libraries. Using its own MiXCR run on the PCR reads, TCRdb lists one record per CDR3 protein. The sample shows approximately 670,000 distinct CDR3 sequences, 15% to 20% of them seen only once. Sorting selected naive CD8 T cells with a CD8+CD4-CCR7+CD45RA+ phenotype. The CDR3 runs to 16 residues. Germline V gives CDR1 LNHDA, CDR2 SQIVND (reference sequence). Unmatched junction bases numbered 13, after V lost 10 bases and J lost 2 bases. The chain employs TRBV19 and TRBJ2-5, with 10 bases fitting TRBD1. Input material: naive CD8+ T cells from blood, with Jurkat cell RNA spiked in. Subset of the sample: FACS-sorted CD8+CD4-CCR7+CD45RA+ naive T cells. The sequence was obtained from a human donor in good health. Some libraries in this study had Jurkat cell RNA spiked in. The DNA of the CDR3 is TGTGCCACCAAATCCGGGACAGGGGTTAATCAAGAGACCCAGTACTTC. This encodes CATKSGTGVNQETQYF.